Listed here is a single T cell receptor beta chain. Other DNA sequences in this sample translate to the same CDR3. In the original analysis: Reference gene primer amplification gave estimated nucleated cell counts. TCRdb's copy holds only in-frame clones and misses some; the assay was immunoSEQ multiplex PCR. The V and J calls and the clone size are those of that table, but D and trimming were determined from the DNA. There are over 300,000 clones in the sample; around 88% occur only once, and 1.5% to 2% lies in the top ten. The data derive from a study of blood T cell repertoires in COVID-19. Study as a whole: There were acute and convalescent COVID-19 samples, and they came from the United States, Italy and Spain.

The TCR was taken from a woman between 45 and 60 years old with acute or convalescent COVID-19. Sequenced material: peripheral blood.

The CDR3 sequence: CASTGQGNSPLHF. CDR3 DNA: TGTGCCAGCACTGGACAGGGGAATTCACCCCTCCACTTT. The chain carries TRBV2 and TRBJ1-6; 9 bases are shared with TRBD1. There are 13 residues in the CDR3. Germline assignment: CDR1 SNHLY and CDR2 FYNNEI. Trimming took 7 bases from V and 7 from J; bases not matched to a gene: 2.